Each of the 13 T cell receptor beta chains below was sequenced from the same sample in a study of blood T cell repertoires in COVID-19. TCRdb keeps only in-frame clones here, not all; method: immunoSEQ multiplex PCR. The profile covers roughly 180,000 clones, with more than 75% appearing a single time and about 9.6% taken by the ten largest. Material for sequencing was PBMCs or T cells enriched from blood (not recorded which). The receptors shown here come from a woman under 40 who had recovered from COVID-19.

The rearrangement joins TRBV5-1 to TRBJ2-5; 13 nucleotides match TRBD2. The germline V gene has CDR1 SGHRS and CDR2 YFSETQ. The CDR3 runs 15 residues. V lost 4 bases to trimming and J lost 5 bases; unmatched junction nucleotides: 5. The CDR3: CASSLQLAGGETQYF. The CDR3 coding sequence is TGCGCCAGCAGCCTGCAACTAGCGGGGGGGGAGACCCAGTACTTC.

The CDR3 DNA reads as TGTGCCAGCAGCCAAGGACAGGGATACACTGAAGCTTTCTTT. This translates into CASSQGQGYTEAFF. This chain connects TRBV11-2 to TRBJ1-1, with 8 bases fitting TRBD1. CDR1 and CDR2 from the germline V gene are SGHAT and FQNNGV. Germline trimming cut 5 bases from V and 3 bases from J; bases unmatched to any gene: 5. The CDR3 runs 14 residues.

V usage is TRBV6-4 and J usage is TRBJ1-5; D ambiguous. V lost 2 bases and J 0 bases, leaving 23 bases between the germline ends. CDR3 size: 20 residues. Germline values: CDR1 MRHNA, CDR2 SNTAGT. CDR3 amino acids: CASSDRGRENREYSNQPQHF. DNA of the CDR3: TGTGCCAGCAGTGACCGAGGGAGGGAGAATAGGGAATATAGCAATCAGCCCCAGCATTTT.

The gene calls are TRBV18 and TRBJ1-6; TRBD1 is a possible D gene (5 bases). From germline, CDR1 is KGHSH and CDR2 LQKENI. This CDR3 has 16 amino acids. Trimming cost V 3 bases and J 7 bases, with 16 bases left between them. Written as DNA, the CDR3 is TGTGCCAGCTCACCGCGTTCCAGGGCGGAGAATTCACCCCTCCACTTT. Translating gives CASSPRSRAENSPLHF. Variable domain in full (rest from reference TRBV18 and TRBJ1-6): NAGVMQNPRHLVRRRGQEARLRCSPMKGHSHVYWYRQLPEEGLKFMVYLQKENIIDESGMPKERFSAEFPKEGPSILRIQQVVRGDSAAYFCASSPRSRAENSPLHFGNGTRLTVT.

The V gene is TRBV4-2, the J gene TRBJ2-7, with D possibly being TRBD2 (6 bases). The ends were cut back, 0 bases at V and 2 bases at J, with 14 bases in the middle. Per the germline V gene, CDR1 is LGHNA and CDR2 is YNFKEQ. The CDR3 is 16 amino acids. The CDR3: CASSQDLDSGTYEQYF. The DNA for the CDR3 is TGTGCCAGCAGCCAAGATTTGGATAGCGGAACCTACGAGCAGTACTTC.

The rearrangement links TRBV28 to TRBJ1-6, with 10 bases aligning to TRBD1. The length of the CDR3 is 15 residues. After removal of 6 bases from V and 8 bases from J, the junction contained 7 bases not matched to a gene. Germline CDR1 and CDR2: MDHEN and SYDVKM. For the CDR3, the DNA is TGTGCCAGCAGCCCTAGGGGACAGGGGCATTCACCCCTCCACTTT. It yields the protein CASSPRGQGHSPLHF.

This clone was observed a handful of times. V gene TRBV1 combines with J gene TRBJ2-7; the DNA was not compared with TRBD2, the D call given in the table. TRBV1 is shown as a pseudogene. This CDR3 has 19 residues. Here the CDR3 DNA reads TGCACCAGCAGCCAATCCCAAGCCCGACTAGCGGAGGGAGAAAACGAGCAGTACTTC. As protein: CTSSQSQARLAEGENEQYF.

This clone was recorded a few times. The chain employs TRBV7-8 and TRBJ2-2; maybe TRBD1 (5 bases). V was cut by 9 bases and J by 0 bases, with 11 bases left in between. The CDR3 is 14 amino acids. Germline assignment: CDR1 SGHVS and CDR2 FQNEAQ. The CDR3 loop reads CASQTESNTGELFF. CDR3 DNA: TGTGCCAGTCAGACAGAGTCGAACACCGGGGAGCTGTTTTTT.

The chain is built from TRBV24-1 and TRBJ2-1; TRBD2 matches at 11 bases. V shed 4 bases and J 2 bases; nucleotides not matched to a gene: 3. The germline V gene encodes CDR1 KGHDR and CDR2 SFDVKD. This CDR3 region has 16 residues. In DNA form, the CDR3 reads TGTGCCACCAGTGACTCGACTAGCGGGACCTACAATGAGCAGTTCTTC. This codes for CATSDSTSGTYNEQFF.

The rearrangement uses TRBV2 and TRBJ2-2; 7 nucleotides match TRBD1. The germline CDR1 and CDR2 sequences are SNHLY and FYNNEI. CDR3 length equals 15 residues. V lost 6 bases, J lost 6 bases, and 10 bases stayed unmatched. This CDR3 is CASRGQWSPAGELFF. The DNA for the CDR3 is TGTGCCAGCAGGGGACAGTGGAGTCCCGCCGGGGAGCTGTTTTTT.

The J gene is TRBJ2-7, the V gene TRBV16, with 9 positions matching TRBD1. CDR1 and CDR2 from the germline V gene are KGHSY and FQNENV. After removal of 5 bases from V and 3 bases from J, the junction contained 5 bases not matched to a gene. The CDR3 totals 14 residues. CDR3 nucleotide sequence: TGTGCCAGCAGCTCTGGGGACAGGGTCTACGAGCAGTACTTC. Protein: CASSSGDRVYEQYF.

The chain uses TRBV3-1 (or the pseudogene TRBV3-2) and TRBJ2-1; 8 bases map to TRBD2. Trimming cost V 3 bases and J 8 bases; bases outside gene matches: 12. CDR3 length equals 16 residues. CDR1 is LGHDT, CDR2 YNNKEL, per germline (reference sequence). The CDR3 sequence is CASSQLPPGLADEQFF. In DNA, the CDR3 is TGTGCCAGCAGCCAGCTACCCCCAGGACTAGCCGATGAGCAGTTCTTC.

This rearrangement joins TRBV7-7 to TRBJ2-1, with a weak D call TRBD1 (5 bases). CDR3 length equals 10 residues. V lost 6 bases and J lost 9, with 6 bases in between. Germline V CDR1 and CDR2: SSHAT, FNYEAQ (reference sequence). The CDR3 loop reads CASSQGEQFF. As DNA, the CDR3 is TGTGCCAGCAGTCAGGGTGAGCAGTTCTTC.